A single sample gave rise to the 19 T cell receptor beta chains below, sequenced in a study of cytomegalovirus exposure and HLA in healthy donors. The PCR was carried out with 60 Vbeta primers and 13 Jbeta primers. Assay: immunoSEQ multiplex PCR; the TCRdb copy retains only in-frame clones and omits some. The table includes 150,000 or so clones, roughly 85% detected once. The sequencing sample was made of PBMCs. The receptor source for this set is a woman in her fifties or sixties in good health and CMV-seropositive.

This clone was detected only a few times. The rearrangement joins TRBV2 to TRBJ2-7, with D hard to call. Looked up from germline, CDR1 is SNHLY and CDR2 is FYNNEI. V was pared by 1 base and J by 7 bases, with 14 bases between. This CDR3 has 14 amino acids. CDR3 in amino acids: CASSEVWSQWEQYF. CDR3 sequence (DNA): TGTGCCAGCAGTGAAGTGTGGTCCCAGTGGGAGCAGTACTTC.

This clone appeared once. V and J are TRBV28 and TRBJ2-7; D is perhaps TRBD1 (6 bases). The germline V gene encodes CDR1 MDHEN and CDR2 SYDVKM. V dropped 7 bases and J dropped 7 bases, with 17 bases sitting between them. The CDR3 has 13 residues. CDR3 nucleotide sequence: TGTGCCAGCACCTCGGGGACAAGAGGGGAGCAGTACTTC. It encodes CASTSGTRGEQYF.

The rearrangement uses TRBV6-5 and TRBJ1-6; 12 positions match TRBD1. CDR3 size: 16 residues. CDR1 and CDR2 from the germline V gene are MNHEY and SVGAGI. Trimming cost V 2 bases and J 10 bases; bases outside gene matches: 6. CDR3 amino acids: CASSYGTGGARSPLHF. CDR3 sequence (DNA): TGTGCCAGCAGTTACGGGACAGGGGGCGCAAGGTCACCCCTCCACTTT.

This chain links TRBV6-6 with TRBJ1-1; D may be TRBD1 (5 bases). V lost 0 bases and J 5 bases, leaving 10 bases between the germline ends. This CDR3 has 14 amino acids. The V gene's germline CDR1 is MNHNY and CDR2 SVGAGI (reference sequence). CDR3 sequence: CASSYSSGGTEAFF. CDR3 nucleotides: TGTGCCAGCAGTTACTCGAGCGGGGGGACTGAAGCTTTCTTT.

The chain joins TRBV2 to TRBJ2-3, with 8 bases matching TRBD1. This CDR3 comprises 16 residues. Per the germline V gene, CDR1 is SNHLY and CDR2 is FYNNEI. V trimming: 3 bases; J trimming: 6 bases; junction bases outside the gene matches: 11. CDR3 protein: CASSERTGLRRDTQYF. CDR3 in DNA: TGTGCCAGCAGTGAGAGGACAGGGTTGAGGAGGGATACGCAGTATTTT.

The chain is built from TRBV5-5 and TRBJ2-1; 15 bases fit TRBD2. The CDR3 runs 16 residues. Trimming removed 3 bases from V and 6 bases from J; junction bases left unmatched: 4. The germline CDR1 and CDR2 sequences are SGHKS and YYEKEE (reference sequence). CDR3 DNA: TGTGCCAGCAGCTGGACTAGCGGGAGGGCTGGCAATGAGCAGTTCTTC. As protein: CASSWTSGRAGNEQFF. Full variable domain (rest looked up from reference TRBV5-5 and TRBJ2-1): DAGVTQSPTHLIKTRGQQVTLRCSPISGHKSVSWYQQVLGQGPQFIFQYYEKEERGRGNFPDRFSARQFPNYSSELNVNALLLGDSALYLCASSWTSGRAGNEQFFGPGTRLTVL.

The rearrangement joins TRBV6-5 to TRBJ1-1, with 9 positions matching TRBD1. This CDR3 region has 14 residues. V lost 4 bases and J lost 5; bases outside the gene matches: 5. Germline lookup yields CDR1 MNHEY and CDR2 SVGAGI. The CDR3 spells CASSLGTGWTEAFF. The CDR3 DNA reads TGTGCCAGCAGTTTAGGGACAGGGTGGACTGAAGCTTTCTTT.

The chain carries TRBV29-1 and TRBJ2-5, with 9 bases lining up with TRBD1. CDR1 and CDR2 (germline): SQVTM, ANQGSEA. The CDR3 has 15 residues. Unmatched junction bases numbered 14, after V lost 7 bases and J lost 5 bases. In DNA, the CDR3 is TGCAGCGCCGGGCGAACAGGGGGCTTGGGGGAGACCCAGTACTTC. Protein product: CSAGRTGGLGETQYF.

The chain carries TRBV27 and TRBJ1-4, with TRBD1 as a possible D gene (5 bases). Germline V gene data show CDR1 as MNHEY and CDR2 as SMNVEV (reference sequence). The CDR3 has 13 amino acids. V was clipped by 2 bases and J by 7 bases, with 8 bases between them. The CDR3 DNA reads TGTGCCAGCAGTTTAGGCAGGGCTGAAAAACTGTTTTTT. It codes for CASSLGRAEKLFF.

J is TRBJ2-7 and V is TRBV19, with 7 bases matching TRBD1. CDR3 length equals 14 residues. Germline V gene data show CDR1 as LNHDA and CDR2 as SQIVND (reference sequence). Trimming cost V 4 bases and J 3 bases; bases outside gene matches: 6. The CDR3 nucleotides read TGTGCCAGTAGTAGTCAAACAGGGGTCTACGAGCAGTACTTC. Residues: CASSSQTGVYEQYF.

The genes are TRBV4-1 and TRBJ2-5; D is possibly TRBD1 (5 bases). Trimming took off 4 bases at V and 1 base at J, with 7 bases between the two ends. CDR1 and CDR2 (germline): MGHRA, YSYEKL. The CDR3 is 13 residues long. The CDR3 loop is CASSRDSQETQYF. As DNA, the CDR3 is TGCGCCAGCAGCCGAGACAGCCAAGAGACCCAGTACTTC.

V and J are TRBV27 and TRBJ1-6, with D maybe TRBD1 (6 bases). Trimming removed 3 bases from V and 5 bases from J, with 14 bases in between. The CDR3 is made up of 16 amino acids. Germline CDR1 MNHEY, CDR2 SMNVEV (reference sequence). CDR3 nucleotide sequence: TGTGCCAGCAGTTTGGGGGCAGGCCGAAATAATTCACCCCTCCACTTT. Translating gives CASSLGAGRNNSPLHF.

The sample holds a few counts of this clone. This chain uses TRBV10-3 with TRBJ1-1; the D gene is possibly TRBD1 (6 bases). This CDR3 region has 14 residues. Per germline, CDR1 ENHRY and CDR2 SYGVKD. V was pared by 11 bases and J by 4 bases, with 20 bases between. The CDR3 nucleotides are TGTGCCTCTGAAAGGGGGGGGCCGGGCACTGAAGCTTTCTTT. This codes for CASERGGPGTEAFF.

The rearrangement joins TRBV10-3 to TRBJ2-2; 7 bases match TRBD1. V shed 3 bases, J shed 6 bases, and the junction held 4 bases outside the gene matches. Germline V gives CDR1 ENHRY, CDR2 SYGVKD. The CDR3 runs 14 residues. The CDR3 is CAISDSQGAGELFF. CDR3 sequence (DNA): TGTGCCATCAGTGACTCCCAGGGGGCCGGGGAGCTGTTTTTT.

The chain employs TRBV5-4 and TRBJ2-5, with 7 bases that match TRBD2. The CDR3 has 14 amino acids. J was trimmed by 4 bases and V by 2 bases; bases with no gene match: 5. CDR1 and CDR2 (germline): SGHNT, YYREEE (reference sequence). This CDR3 is CASSFRGGGETQYF. DNA for the CDR3: TGTGCCAGCAGCTTCCGCGGGGGAGGAGAGACCCAGTACTTC. The whole variable domain, filled in from reference TRBV5-4 and TRBJ2-5, reads ETGVTQSPTHLIKTRGQQVTLRCSSQSGHNTVSWYQQALGQGPQFIFQYYREEENGRGNFPPRFSGLQFPNYSSELNVNALELDDSALYLCASSFRGGGETQYFGPGTRLLVL.

V is TRBV7-6 and J is TRBJ2-2; 10 positions agree with TRBD1. Germline lookup yields CDR1 SGHVS and CDR2 FNYEAQ. With 5 bases clipped from V and 5 bases from J, the junction kept 8 bases outside the gene matches. The length of the CDR3 is 16 residues. This chain's CDR3 is CASSHGGTGETGELFF. The CDR3 DNA reads TGTGCCAGCAGCCATGGGGGGACAGGGGAGACCGGGGAGCTGTTTTTT. The full variable domain, with the rest looked up from reference TRBV7-6 and TRBJ2-2, is GAGVSQSPRYKVTKRGQDVALRCDPISGHVSLYWYRQALGQGPEFLTYFNYEAQQDKSGLPNDRFSAERPEGSISTLTIQRTEQRDSAMYRCASSHGGTGETGELFFGEGSRLTVL.

This chain links TRBV7-2 with TRBJ2-2; D is undetermined. The germline V and J ends were trimmed by 4 bases and 1 base, with 13 bases remaining between them. From germline, CDR1 is SGHTA and CDR2 FQGNSA. The CDR3 runs 16 residues. The CDR3 bases are TGTGCCAGCAGCTCTATCGCGCGTTGGAACACCGGGGAGCTGTTTTTT. This translates into CASSSIARWNTGELFF.

This clone was observed a few times. V gene TRBV28 combines with J gene TRBJ1-5; perhaps TRBD1 as D (6 bases). This CDR3 is 14 amino acids long. Germline V gene lookup returns CDR1 MDHEN and CDR2 SYDVKM. V lost 2 bases to trimming and J lost 11 bases, with 16 bases between them. In DNA form, the CDR3 reads TGTGCCAGCAGTTTAAGTCCAGGGGTCCGGGCCCAGCATTTT. Translating it yields CASSLSPGVRAQHF.

The CDR3 loop reads CASSLLQGTQETQYF. DNA for the CDR3: TGTGCCAGCAGCTTGTTACAGGGGACCCAAGAGACCCAGTACTTC. V and J are TRBV5-4 and TRBJ2-5, with 7 bases fitting TRBD1. Trimming removed 1 base from V and 1 base from J; junction bases left unmatched: 4. There are 15 residues in the CDR3. The V gene's germline CDR1 is SGHNT and CDR2 YYREEE (reference sequence).